This T cell receptor beta chain stems from a study of blood T cells in healthy people across ages. The authors ran a second PCR of about 6 to 12 cycles using a sample-barcoded 5' primer and a J-beta primer mix. Every cDNA molecule carried a tag from a template-switch adaptor bearing 12 random nucleotides. MiXCR, run by TCRdb on the 5' RACE reads, gives a single entry per CDR3 protein. This sample has under 2 million distinct CDR3 sequences, with 30% to 40% found just once. General observations from the study: Versus aged donors, long-lived donors had higher diversity and more naive CD4+ cells. With naive T cell percentage, TCR beta diversity showed a strong correlation. Per million T cells, the diversity of TCR beta decreased roughly linearly as age advanced.

This CDR3 comprises 15 residues. Germline CDR1 MGHRA, CDR2 YSYEKL. V lost 4 bases to trimming and J lost 7 bases, with 19 bases between them. About this clonotype: Its antigen is currently unknown. A single base separates this from a much larger clone, so it may be a read error.

V gene TRBV4-1 combines with J gene TRBJ1-2; no clear D. The TCR was taken from a woman under 40 in good health. The material sequenced was blood. The CDR3 region is CASSPPGTAASGYTF. CDR3 nucleotide sequence: TGCGCCAGCAGCCCCCCGGGTACAGCAGCGAGTGGCTACACCTTC.